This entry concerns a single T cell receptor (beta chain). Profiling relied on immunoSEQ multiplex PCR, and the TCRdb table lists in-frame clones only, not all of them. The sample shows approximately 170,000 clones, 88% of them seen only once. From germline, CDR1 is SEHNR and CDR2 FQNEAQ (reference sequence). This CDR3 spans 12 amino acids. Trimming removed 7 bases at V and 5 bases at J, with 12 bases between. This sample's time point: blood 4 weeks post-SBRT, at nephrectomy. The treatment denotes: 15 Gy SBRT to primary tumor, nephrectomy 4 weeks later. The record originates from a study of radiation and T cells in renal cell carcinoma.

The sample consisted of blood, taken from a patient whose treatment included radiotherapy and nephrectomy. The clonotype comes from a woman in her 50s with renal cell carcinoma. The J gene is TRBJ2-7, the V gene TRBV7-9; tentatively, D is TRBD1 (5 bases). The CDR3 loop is CASTGRNNEQYF. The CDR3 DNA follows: TGTGCCAGCACAGGGCGGAATAACGAGCAGTACTTC.